Below are 3 T cell receptor beta chains sequenced from a single sample in a study of lymphopenia after photon versus proton radiotherapy. Only in-frame clones appear in the TCRdb table, and some are missing; sequencing was by immunoSEQ multiplex PCR. The sample carries approximately 80,000 clones, 80% to 90% recorded once. Sample: peripheral blood, taken from a patient treated with proton-based radiotherapy. The receptors originated from a man aged 60 to 75 with pancreatic cancer.

The V gene is TRBV11-2, the J gene TRBJ2-3; 11 bases align to TRBD2. With 2 bases clipped from V and 1 base from J, the junction kept 2 bases outside the gene matches. This CDR3 is 16 amino acids long. The germline V gene has CDR1 SGHAT and CDR2 FQNNGV. CDR3 coding DNA: TGTGCCAGCAGCTTAATAGCGGGGGGGGGCACAGATACGCAGTATTTT. Protein sequence: CASSLIAGGGTDTQYF. The full variable domain, completed using reference TRBV11-2 and TRBJ2-3, is EAGVAQSPRYKIIEKRQSVAFWCNPISGHATLYWYQQILGQGPKLLIQFQNNGVVDDSQLPKDRFSAERLKGVDSTLKIQPAKLEDSAVYLCASSLIAGGGTDTQYFGPGTRLTVL.

This clone was seen more than once but under ten times. This rearrangement joins TRBV6-1 to TRBJ1-1; D remains ambiguous. Germline V lookup: CDR1 MNHNS, CDR2 SASEGT. There are 12 residues in the CDR3. With 0 bases removed from V and 8 bases from J, the gap between germline ends came to 7 bases. DNA for the CDR3: TGTGCCAGCAGTGAAGCGGGGAGGGAAGCTTTCTTT. Amino acid sequence: CASSEAGREAFF.

This clone was seen a few times. The chain uses TRBV19 and TRBJ2-4; the D is unclear. V was clipped by 3 bases and J by 1 base, with 10 bases between them. Germline V gives CDR1 LNHDA, CDR2 SQIVND (reference sequence). There are 15 residues in the CDR3. The CDR3 here is CASSIGLGAKNIQYF. As DNA, the CDR3 is TGTGCCAGTAGTATCGGCTTAGGTGCCAAAAACATTCAGTACTTC.